This T cell receptor (beta chain) is drawn from a study of blood T cell repertoires in COVID-19. Turning to the study itself: Sample material is recorded as cDNA or gDNA derived from T cells, B-cell-depleted T cells, or PBMCs.

Assay: immunoSEQ multiplex PCR; the TCRdb copy retains only in-frame clones and omits some. The table lists approximately 230,000 clones, almost 90% of them singletons, with around 1.4% in the top ten. Germline assignment: CDR1 SGHNT and CDR2 YYREEE (reference sequence). This CDR3 is 15 amino acids long. Trimming removed 5 bases from V and 1 base from J, with 14 bases in between. The source is an older man with acute or convalescent COVID-19. V usage is TRBV5-4 and J usage is TRBJ2-3; the D gene is possibly TRBD1 (7 bases). The sample comprised peripheral blood. The CDR3 protein is CASRYTGEGTDTQYF. As DNA, the CDR3 is TGTGCCAGCAGGTATACAGGGGAGGGCACAGATACGCAGTATTTT.